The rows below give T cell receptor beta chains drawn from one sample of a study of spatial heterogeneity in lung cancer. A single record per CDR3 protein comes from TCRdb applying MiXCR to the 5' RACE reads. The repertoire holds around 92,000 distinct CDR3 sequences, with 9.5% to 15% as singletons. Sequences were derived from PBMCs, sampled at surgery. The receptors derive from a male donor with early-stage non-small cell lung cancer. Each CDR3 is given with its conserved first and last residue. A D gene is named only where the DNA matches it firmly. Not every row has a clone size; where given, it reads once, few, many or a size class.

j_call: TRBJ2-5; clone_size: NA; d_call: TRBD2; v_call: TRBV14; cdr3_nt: TGTGCCAGCAGCCAAGATTGGACTAGCCAAGAGACCCAGTACTTC; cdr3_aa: CASSQDWTSQETQYF
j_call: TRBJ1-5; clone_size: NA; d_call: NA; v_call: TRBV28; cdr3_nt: TGTGCCAGCAGCCCCCAGGATAGGAGCAATCAGCCCCAGCATTTT; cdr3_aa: CASSPQDRSNQPQHF
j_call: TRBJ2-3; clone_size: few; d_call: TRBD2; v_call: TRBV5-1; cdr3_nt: TGCGCCAGCAGCTTGCCTAGCGGGGGGGCAGATACGCAGTATTTT; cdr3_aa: CASSLPSGGADTQYF
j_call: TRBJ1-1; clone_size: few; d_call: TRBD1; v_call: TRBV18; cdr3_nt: TGTGCCAGCTCAGAATGCCTGACAGGGGGCTTCACTGAAGCTTTCTTT; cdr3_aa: CASSECLTGGFTEAFF
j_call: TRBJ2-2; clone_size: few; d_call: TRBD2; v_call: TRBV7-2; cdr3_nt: TGTGCCGGAAGTAGACTAGCGGGAGATACCGGGGAGCTGTTTTTT; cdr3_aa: CAGSRLAGDTGELFF
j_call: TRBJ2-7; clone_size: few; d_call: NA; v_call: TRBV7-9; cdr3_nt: TGTGCCAGCAGCCTAGGGACCCCCTACGAGCAGTACTTC; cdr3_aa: CASSLGTPYEQYF
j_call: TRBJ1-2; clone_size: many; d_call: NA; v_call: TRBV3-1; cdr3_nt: TGTGCCAGCAGCCAAGACGGAGGGGTCTATGGCTACACCTTC; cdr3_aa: CASSQDGGVYGYTF
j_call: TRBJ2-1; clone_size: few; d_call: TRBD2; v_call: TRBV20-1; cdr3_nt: TGCAGTGAACCCAGCGGGGGGCCTCCCTCCTCCTACAATGAGCAGTTCTTC; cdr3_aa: CSEPSGGPPSSYNEQFF
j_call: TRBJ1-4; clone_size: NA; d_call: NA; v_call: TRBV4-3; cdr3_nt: TGCGCCAGCAGCCAAGAGATAGAGGGGATCGAAAAACTGTTTTTT; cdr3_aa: CASSQEIEGIEKLFF
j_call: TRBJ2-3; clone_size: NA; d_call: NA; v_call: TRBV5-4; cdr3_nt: TGTGCCAGCAGCTTTTCTGGCCTCCCAGATACGCAGTATTTT; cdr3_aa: CASSFSGLPDTQYF
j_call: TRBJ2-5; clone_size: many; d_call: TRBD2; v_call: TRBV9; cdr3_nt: TGTGCCAGCAGCCTCACTAGCGGGGAGAACCCAAGAGAGACCCAGTACTTC; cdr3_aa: CASSLTSGENPRETQYF
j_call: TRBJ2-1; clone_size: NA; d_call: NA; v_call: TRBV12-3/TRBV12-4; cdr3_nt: TGTGCCAGCAGTCCCCTCCTGATCTACAATGAGCAGTTCTTC; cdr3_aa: CASSPLLIYNEQFF
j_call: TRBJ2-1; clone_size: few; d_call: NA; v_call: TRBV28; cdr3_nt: TGTGCCCGATCCTACAATGAGCAGTTCTTC; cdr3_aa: CARSYNEQFF
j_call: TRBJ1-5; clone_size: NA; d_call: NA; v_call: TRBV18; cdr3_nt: TGTGCCAGCTCACAACAGGAATATCAGCCCCAGCATTTT; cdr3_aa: CASSQQEYQPQHF
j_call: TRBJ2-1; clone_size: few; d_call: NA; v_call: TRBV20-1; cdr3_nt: TGCAGTGCTAGGGGTCCAGGGTTGGGACGGGACAATGAGCAGTTCTTC; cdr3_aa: CSARGPGLGRDNEQFF
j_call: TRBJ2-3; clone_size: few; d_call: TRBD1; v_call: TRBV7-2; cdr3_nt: TGTGCCAGCAGCCCGGGACAGGGGGCAGTGGCAGATACGCAGTATTTT; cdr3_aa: CASSPGQGAVADTQYF
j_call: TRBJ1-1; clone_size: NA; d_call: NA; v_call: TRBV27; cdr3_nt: TGTGCCAGCAGTCCGCTCAGGATACCCGGGACTGAAGCTTTCTTT; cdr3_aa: CASSPLRIPGTEAFF
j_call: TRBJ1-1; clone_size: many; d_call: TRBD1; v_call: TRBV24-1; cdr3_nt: TGTGCCACCAGGGACAGGGGGAACACTGAAGCTTTCTTT; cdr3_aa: CATRDRGNTEAFF
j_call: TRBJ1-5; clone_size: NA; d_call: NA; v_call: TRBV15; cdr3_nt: TGTGCCACCAGCAGATATCCCCGCGTTACAAAAGAAACAGATCAGCCCCAGCATTTT; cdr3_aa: CATSRYPRVTKETDQPQHF
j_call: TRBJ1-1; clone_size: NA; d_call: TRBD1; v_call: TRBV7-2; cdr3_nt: TGTGCCAGCGCGGACAGGGGCGATGAGACTGAAGCTTTCTTT; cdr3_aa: CASADRGDETEAFF
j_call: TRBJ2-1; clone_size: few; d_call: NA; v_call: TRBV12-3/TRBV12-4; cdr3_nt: TGTGCCAGCATTTGGGTTGGGTCCTACAATGAGCAGTTCTTC; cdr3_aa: CASIWVGSYNEQFF
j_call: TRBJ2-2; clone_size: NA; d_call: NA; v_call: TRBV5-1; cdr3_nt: TGCGCCAGCAGCTTTTCTGCAGTAACGAACACCGGGGAGCTGTTTTTT; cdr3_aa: CASSFSAVTNTGELFF
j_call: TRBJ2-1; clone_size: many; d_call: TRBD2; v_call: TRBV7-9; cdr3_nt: TGTGCCAGCAGGTCACTAGCGGGAGGGCCTAAGAATGAGCAGTTCTTC; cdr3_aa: CASRSLAGGPKNEQFF
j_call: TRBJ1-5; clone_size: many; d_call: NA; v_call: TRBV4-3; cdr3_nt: TGCGCCAGCAGCCTAGGTCCGGACCAGCCCCAGCATTTT; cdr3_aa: CASSLGPDQPQHF
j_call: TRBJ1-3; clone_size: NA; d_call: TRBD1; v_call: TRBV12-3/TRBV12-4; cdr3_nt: TGTGCCAGCAGTTTTTCCGGGGGACAGGGTGATGGAAACACCATATATTTT; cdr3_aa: CASSFSGGQGDGNTIYF
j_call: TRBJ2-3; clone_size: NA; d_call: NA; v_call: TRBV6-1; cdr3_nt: TGTGCCAGCAGTGGACAGGGAGGAATGATTAGCACAGATACGCAGTATTTT; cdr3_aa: CASSGQGGMISTDTQYF
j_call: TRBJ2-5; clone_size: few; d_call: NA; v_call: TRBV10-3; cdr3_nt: TGTGCCATCAGTGGCGACCAAGAGACCCAGTACTTC; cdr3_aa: CAISGDQETQYF
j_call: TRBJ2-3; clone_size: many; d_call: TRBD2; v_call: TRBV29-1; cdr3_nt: TGCAGCGTTGTGGGGGGGACTAGCACAGATACGCAGTATTTT; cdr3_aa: CSVVGGTSTDTQYF
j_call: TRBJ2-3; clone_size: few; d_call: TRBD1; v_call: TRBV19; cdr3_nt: TGTGCCAGTAGTATAATACCCGGACAGGGTATCTCAGATACGCAGTATTTT; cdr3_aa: CASSIIPGQGISDTQYF
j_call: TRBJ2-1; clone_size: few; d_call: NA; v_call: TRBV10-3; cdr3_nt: TGTGCCATCAGTGAGATAGCTAGGTCCTACAATGAGCAGTTCTTC; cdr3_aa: CAISEIARSYNEQFF
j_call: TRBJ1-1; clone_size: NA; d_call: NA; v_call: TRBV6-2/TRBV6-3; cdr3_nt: TGTGCCAGCAGTTACTCGAGAGGGGGGTCTGAAGCTTTCTTT; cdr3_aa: CASSYSRGGSEAFF
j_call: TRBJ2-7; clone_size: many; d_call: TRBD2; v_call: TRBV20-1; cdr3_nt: TGCAGTGCTCCTTCGGCGGGGGTTGTCGAGCAGTACTTC; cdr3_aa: CSAPSAGVVEQYF
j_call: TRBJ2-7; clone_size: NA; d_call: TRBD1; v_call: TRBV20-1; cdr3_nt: TGCAGTGCTCTGGACAGGTACCCCTACGAGCAGTACTTC; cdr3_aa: CSALDRYPYEQYF
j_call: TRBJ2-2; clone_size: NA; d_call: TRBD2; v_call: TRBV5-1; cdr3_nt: TGCGCCAGCAGTGGTAGCGGGAGGGCCGCCGGGGAGCTGTTTTTT; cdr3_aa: CASSGSGRAAGELFF
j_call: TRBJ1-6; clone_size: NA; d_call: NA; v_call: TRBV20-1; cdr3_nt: TGCAGTGCCGATCGGAGGGGCAATTCACCCCTCCACTTT; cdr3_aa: CSADRRGNSPLHF
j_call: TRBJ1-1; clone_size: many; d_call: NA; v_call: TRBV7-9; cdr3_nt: TGTGCCAGCAGTAAGGGCACGAACACTGAAGCTTTCTTT; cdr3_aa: CASSKGTNTEAFF
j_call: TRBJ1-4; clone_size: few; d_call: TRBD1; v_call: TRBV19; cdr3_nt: TGTGCCAGTAGTGCAACAGGGGGCGCAAATGAAAAACTGTTTTTT; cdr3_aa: CASSATGGANEKLFF